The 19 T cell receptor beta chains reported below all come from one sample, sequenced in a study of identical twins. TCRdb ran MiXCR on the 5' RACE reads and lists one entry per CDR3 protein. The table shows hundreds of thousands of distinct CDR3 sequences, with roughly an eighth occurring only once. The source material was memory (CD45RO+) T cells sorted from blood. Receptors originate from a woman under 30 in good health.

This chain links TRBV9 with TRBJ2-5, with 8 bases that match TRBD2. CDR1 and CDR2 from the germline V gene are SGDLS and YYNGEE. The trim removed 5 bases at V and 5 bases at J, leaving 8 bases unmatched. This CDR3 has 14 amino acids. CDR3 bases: TGTGCCAGCAGTCCACCGGGAGGGCTGGAGACCCAGTACTTC. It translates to CASSPPGGLETQYF.

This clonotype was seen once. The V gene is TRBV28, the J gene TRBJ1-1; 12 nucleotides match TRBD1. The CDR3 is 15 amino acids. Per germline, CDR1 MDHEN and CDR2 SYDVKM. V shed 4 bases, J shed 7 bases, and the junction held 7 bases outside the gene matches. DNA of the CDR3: TGTGCCAGCAGTTCAAGGGGACAGGGGGCTGATGAAGCTTTCTTT. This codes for CASSSRGQGADEAFF.

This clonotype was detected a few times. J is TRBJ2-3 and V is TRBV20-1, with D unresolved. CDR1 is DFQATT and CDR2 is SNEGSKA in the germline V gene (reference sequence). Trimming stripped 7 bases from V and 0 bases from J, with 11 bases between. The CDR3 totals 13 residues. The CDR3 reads CSVGSRSTDTQYF. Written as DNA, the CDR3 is TGCAGTGTTGGTTCACGTAGCACAGATACGCAGTATTTT.

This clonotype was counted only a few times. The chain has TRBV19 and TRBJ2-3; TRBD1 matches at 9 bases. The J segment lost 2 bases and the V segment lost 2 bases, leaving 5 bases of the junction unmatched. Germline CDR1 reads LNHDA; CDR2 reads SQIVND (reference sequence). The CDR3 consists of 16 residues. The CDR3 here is CASSIPGQGLTDTQYF. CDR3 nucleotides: TGTGCCAGTAGTATACCGGGACAGGGCCTCACAGATACGCAGTATTTT.

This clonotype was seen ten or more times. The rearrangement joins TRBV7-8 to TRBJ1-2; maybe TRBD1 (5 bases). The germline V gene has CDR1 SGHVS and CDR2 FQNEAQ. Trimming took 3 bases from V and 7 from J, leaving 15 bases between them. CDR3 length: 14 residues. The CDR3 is CASSLALTEAGYTF. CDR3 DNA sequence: TGTGCCAGCAGCTTGGCCTTGACAGAGGCTGGCTACACCTTC.

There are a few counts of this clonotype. The chain's CDR3 is CSVVANEKLFF. The CDR3 coding sequence is TGCAGCGTTGTGGCGAATGAAAAACTGTTTTTT. This chain links TRBV29-1 with TRBJ1-4; no reliable D call. CDR1 SQVTM and CDR2 ANQGSEA come from the germline V gene. The V gene lost 4 bases and the J gene lost 5 bases, with 5 bases spanning the gap. CDR3 length equals 11 residues.

CDR3 DNA sequence: TGCGCCAGCAGCTTCCCGAAATCACTAGGGGTAAATGAGCAGTTCTTC. As protein: CASSFPKSLGVNEQFF. The chain couples TRBV5-1 to TRBJ2-1; D possibly uses TRBD1 or TRBD2 (5 bases each). Germline assignment: CDR1 SGHRS and CDR2 YFSETQ. V lost 2 bases and J lost 7, with 19 bases in between. The CDR3 length is 16 residues.

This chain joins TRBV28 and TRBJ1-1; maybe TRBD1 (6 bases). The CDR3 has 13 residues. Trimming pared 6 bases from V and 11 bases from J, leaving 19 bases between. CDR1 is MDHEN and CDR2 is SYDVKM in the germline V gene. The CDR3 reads CASRIWGGRRAFF. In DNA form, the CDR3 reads TGTGCCAGCAGAATTTGGGGGGGGCGAAGGGCTTTCTTT.

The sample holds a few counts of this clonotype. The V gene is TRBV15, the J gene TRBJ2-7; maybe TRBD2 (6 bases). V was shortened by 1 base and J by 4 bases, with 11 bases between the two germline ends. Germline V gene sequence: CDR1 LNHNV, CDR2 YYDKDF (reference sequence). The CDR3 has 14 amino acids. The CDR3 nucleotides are TGTGCCACCAGCAGAGGTGGGACTTCTTACGAGCAGTACTTC. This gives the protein CATSRGGTSYEQYF. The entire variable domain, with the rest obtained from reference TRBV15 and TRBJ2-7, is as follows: DAMVIQNPRYQVTQFGKPVTLSCSQTLNHNVMYWYQQKSSQAPKLLFHYYDKDFNNEADTPDNFQSRRPNTSFCFLDIRSPGLGDTAMYLCATSRGGTSYEQYFGPGTRLTVT.

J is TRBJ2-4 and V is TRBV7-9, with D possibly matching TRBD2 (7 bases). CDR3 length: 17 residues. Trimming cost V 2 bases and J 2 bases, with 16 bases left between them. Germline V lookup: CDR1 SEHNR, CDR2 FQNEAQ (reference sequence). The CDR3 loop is CASSLPWGGRTKNIQYF. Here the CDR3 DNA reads TGTGCCAGCAGCTTACCGTGGGGGGGCAGGACCAAAAACATTCAGTACTTC.

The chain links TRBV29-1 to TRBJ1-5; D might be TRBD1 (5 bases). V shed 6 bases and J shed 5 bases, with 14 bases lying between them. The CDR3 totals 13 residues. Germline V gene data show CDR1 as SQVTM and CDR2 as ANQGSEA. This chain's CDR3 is CSVQQTGDQPQHF. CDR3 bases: TGCAGCGTGCAACAGACGGGGGATCAGCCCCAGCATTTT.

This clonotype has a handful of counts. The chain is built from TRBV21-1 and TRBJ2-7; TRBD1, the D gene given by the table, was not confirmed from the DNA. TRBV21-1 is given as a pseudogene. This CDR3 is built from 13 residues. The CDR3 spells CASSNRDTYEQYF. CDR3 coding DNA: TGTGCCAGCAGCAACCGGGACACCTACGAGCAGTACTTC.

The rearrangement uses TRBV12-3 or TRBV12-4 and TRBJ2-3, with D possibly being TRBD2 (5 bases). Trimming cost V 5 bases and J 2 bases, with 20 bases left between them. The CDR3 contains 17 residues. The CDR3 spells CASSAPRERSYTDTQYF. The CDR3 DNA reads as TGTGCCAGCAGTGCTCCGCGAGAGCGGTCCTACACAGATACGCAGTATTTT.

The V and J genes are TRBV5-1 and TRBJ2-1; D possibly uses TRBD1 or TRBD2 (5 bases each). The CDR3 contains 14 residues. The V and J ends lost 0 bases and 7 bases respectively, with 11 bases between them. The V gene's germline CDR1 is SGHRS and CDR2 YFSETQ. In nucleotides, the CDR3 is TGCGCCAGCAGCTTGGTCGGGGCAGGTAATGAGCAGTTCTTC. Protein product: CASSLVGAGNEQFF.

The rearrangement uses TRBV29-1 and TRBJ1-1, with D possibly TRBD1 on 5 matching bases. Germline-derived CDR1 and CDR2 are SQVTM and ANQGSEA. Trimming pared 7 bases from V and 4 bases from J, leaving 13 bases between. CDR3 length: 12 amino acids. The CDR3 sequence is CSGSRVPTEAFF. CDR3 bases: TGCAGCGGGAGCAGGGTCCCCACTGAAGCTTTCTTT.

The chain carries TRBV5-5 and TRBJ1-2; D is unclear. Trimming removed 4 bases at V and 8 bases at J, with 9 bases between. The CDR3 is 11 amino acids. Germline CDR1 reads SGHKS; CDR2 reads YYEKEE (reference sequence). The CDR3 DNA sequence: TGTGCCAGCAGCCCCCTAGAAGGCTACACCTTC. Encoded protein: CASSPLEGYTF.

The CDR3 DNA sequence: TGCGCCAGCAGCCAAAGCAGGTCGAACACCGGGGAGCTGTTTTTT. The encoded protein is CASSQSRSNTGELFF. V gene TRBV4-1 combines with J gene TRBJ2-2, with D unresolved. V dropped 2 bases and J dropped 0 bases, with 7 bases sitting between them. This CDR3 spans 15 amino acids. The germline V gene has CDR1 MGHRA and CDR2 YSYEKL.

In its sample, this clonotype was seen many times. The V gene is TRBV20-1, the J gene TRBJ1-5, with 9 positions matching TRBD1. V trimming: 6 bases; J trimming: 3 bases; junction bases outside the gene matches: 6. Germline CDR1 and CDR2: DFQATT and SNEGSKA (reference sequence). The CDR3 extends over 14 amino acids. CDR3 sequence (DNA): TGCAGTGCGTCGACAGGGGGAATCAATCAGCCCCAGCATTTT. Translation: CSASTGGINQPQHF.

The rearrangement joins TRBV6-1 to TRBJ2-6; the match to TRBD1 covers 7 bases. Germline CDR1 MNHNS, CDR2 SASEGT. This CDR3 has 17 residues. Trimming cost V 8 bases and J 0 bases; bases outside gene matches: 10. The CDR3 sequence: CASHPGQYHSGANVLTF. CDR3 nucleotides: TGTGCCAGCCACCCGGGACAGTACCACTCTGGGGCCAACGTCCTGACTTTC.